The 3 T cell receptor beta chains in this list originate from one sample, sequenced in a study of OX40 agonist ivuxolimab in advanced cancers. The library was produced with the immunoSEQ multiplex PCR assay. In TCRdb, the immuneACCESS table is reduced to in-frame sequences with V and J assigned. These tables do not hold every clone; where another copy was compared, an unresolved V gene accounts for under half, and the others remain unexplained. This sample is represented by tens of thousands of clones; around 89% of them were singletons. Clones ranked in the top ten supply 12% of the sample. The source was CD4+ or CD8+ T cells sorted from blood, collected in a trial of the OX40 agonist ivuxolimab. Every receptor here comes from an adult with an advanced solid tumor such as melanoma, head and neck, liver or kidney cancer.

This chain links TRBV9 with TRBJ2-6; no reliable D call. V was shortened by 5 bases and J by 1 base, with 10 bases between the two germline ends. Per germline, CDR1 SGDLS and CDR2 YYNGEE. The CDR3 runs 15 residues. This CDR3 reads CASSVSESGANVLTF. The CDR3 DNA reads TGTGCCAGCAGTGTAAGTGAGTCTGGGGCCAACGTCCTGACTTTC.

The J gene is TRBJ2-7, the V gene TRBV7-9, with D possibly matching TRBD2 (6 bases). Germline CDR1 SEHNR, CDR2 FQNEAQ (reference sequence). Trimming left V 5 bases short and J 0 bases short, with 20 bases between. The CDR3 is 17 residues long. The CDR3 is CASSPPSGTSDSYEQYF. The CDR3 coding sequence is TGTGCCAGCAGCCCACCCTCCGGGACTTCTGACTCCTACGAGCAGTACTTC.

The chain carries TRBV7-8 and TRBJ2-7; unclear D gene. V lost 1 base, J lost 7 bases, and 17 bases lay in between. CDR1 SGHVS and CDR2 FQNEAQ come from the germline V gene. This CDR3 comprises 15 residues. In nucleotides, the CDR3 is TGTGCCAGCAGCTTAGATGACTTTGGGTTTTTGGAGCAGTACTTC. This gives the protein CASSLDDFGFLEQYF.